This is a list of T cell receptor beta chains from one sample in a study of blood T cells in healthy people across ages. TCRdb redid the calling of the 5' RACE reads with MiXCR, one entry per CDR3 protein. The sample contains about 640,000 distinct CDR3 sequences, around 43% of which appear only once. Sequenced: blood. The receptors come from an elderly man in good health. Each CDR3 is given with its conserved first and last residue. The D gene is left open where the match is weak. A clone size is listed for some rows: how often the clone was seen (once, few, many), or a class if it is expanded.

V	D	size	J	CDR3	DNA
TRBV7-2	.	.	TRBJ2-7	CASTLERTREQYF	TGTGCCAGCACCCTGGAGCGGACTCGCGAGCAGTACTTC
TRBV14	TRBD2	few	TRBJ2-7	CASSQGGSGGALWQYF	TGTGCCAGCAGCCAAGGAGGAAGCGGGGGGGCCCTATGGCAGTACTTC
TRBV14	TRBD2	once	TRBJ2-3	CASSPAGEPPDTQYF	TGTGCCAGCAGCCCGGCGGGAGAACCCCCAGATACGCAGTATTTT
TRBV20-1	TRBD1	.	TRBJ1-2	CSARGTGPFYGYTF	TGCAGTGCTAGAGGGACAGGGCCCTTCTATGGCTACACCTTC
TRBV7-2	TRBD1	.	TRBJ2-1	CASSLGQRNEQFF	TGTGCCAGCAGCCTGGGACAGAGGAATGAGCAGTTCTTC
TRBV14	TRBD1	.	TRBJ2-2	CASSLILGDSPVGELFF	TGTGCCAGCAGCCTAATTCTCGGGGACAGCCCAGTGGGCGAGCTGTTTTTT
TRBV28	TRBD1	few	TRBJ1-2	CASTFRQGVNYGYTF	TGTGCCAGCACCTTCAGACAGGGGGTTAACTATGGCTACACCTTC
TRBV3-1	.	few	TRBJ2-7	CASSQKSVVPYEQYF	TGTGCCAGCAGCCAAAAAAGCGTCGTTCCCTACGAGCAGTACTTC
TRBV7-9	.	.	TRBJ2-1	CASRGHDNEQFF	TGTGCCAGCAGGGGACACGACAATGAGCAGTTCTTC
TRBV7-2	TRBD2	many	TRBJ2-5	CASSATSGRETQYF	TGTGCCAGCAGCGCAACTAGCGGGAGGGAGACCCAGTACTTC
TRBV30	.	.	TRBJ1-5	CAWKPGDNQPQHF	TGTGCCTGGAAACCTGGGGACAATCAGCCCCAGCATTTT
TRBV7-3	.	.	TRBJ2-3	CASSLTRDTTLTDTQYF	TGTGCCAGCAGCTTAACGCGGGACACAACTCTCACAGATACGCAGTATTTT
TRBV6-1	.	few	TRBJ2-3	CASSEADIGRTQYF	TGTGCCAGCAGTGAAGCGGACATCGGGAGAACGCAGTATTTT
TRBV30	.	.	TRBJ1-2	CAWGRGTSYGYTF	TGTGCCTGGGGAAGGGGTACCTCCTATGGCTACACCTTC
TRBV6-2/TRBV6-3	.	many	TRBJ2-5	CATEDPGRETQYF	TGTGCCACCGAAGATCCGGGAAGAGAGACCCAGTACTTC
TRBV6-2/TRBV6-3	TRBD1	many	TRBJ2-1	CASSRDRVGNNEQFF	TGTGCCAGCAGCCGTGACAGGGTTGGTAACAATGAGCAGTTCTTC
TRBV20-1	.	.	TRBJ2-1	CSARTVSYEQFF	TGCAGTGCTAGGACAGTTTCCTACGAGCAGTTCTTC
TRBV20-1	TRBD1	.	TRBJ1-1	CSARLNRGNTEAFF	TGCAGTGCTAGATTGAACAGGGGGAACACTGAAGCTTTCTTT
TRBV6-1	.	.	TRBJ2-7	CASSEAAQRGYEQYF	TGTGCCAGCAGTGAAGCTGCCCAGAGGGGTTACGAGCAGTACTTC
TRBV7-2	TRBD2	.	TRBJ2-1	CASSLTGLVLNEQFF	TGTGCCAGCAGCTTAACGGGACTAGTATTAAATGAGCAGTTCTTC
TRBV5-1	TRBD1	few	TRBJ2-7	CASSLPTGPSYEQYF	TGCGCCAGCAGCTTGCCGACAGGGCCCTCCTACGAGCAGTACTTC
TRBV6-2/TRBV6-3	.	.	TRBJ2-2	CASGLVVGTPTGGELFF	TGTGCCAGCGGCCTTGTTGTTGGGACTCCAACGGGCGGGGAGCTGTTTTTT
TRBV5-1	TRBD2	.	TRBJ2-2	CASSGASGSVGELFF	TGCGCCAGCAGCGGGGCTAGCGGGAGTGTCGGGGAGCTGTTTTTT
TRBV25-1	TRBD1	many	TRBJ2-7	CASRKNRGRDEQYF	TGTGCCAGCCGAAAGAACAGGGGAAGAGACGAGCAGTACTTC
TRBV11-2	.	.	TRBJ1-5	CASSLGRVNQPQHF	TGTGCCAGCAGCTTAGGCAGGGTAAATCAGCCCCAGCATTTT
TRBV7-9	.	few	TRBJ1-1	CASSLALTNTEAFF	TGTGCCAGCAGCTTAGCGCTAACAAACACTGAAGCTTTCTTT
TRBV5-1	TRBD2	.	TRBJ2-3	CASSLTASGPLTDTQYF	TGCGCCAGCAGCCTAACAGCTAGCGGACCACTCACAGATACGCAGTATTTT
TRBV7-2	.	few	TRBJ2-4	CASSLVNAGTAKNIQYF	TGTGCCAGCAGCTTAGTCAATGCGGGGACGGCCAAAAACATTCAGTACTTC
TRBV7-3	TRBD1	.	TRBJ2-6	CASSAQGARGAYVLTF	TGTGCCAGCAGCGCTCAGGGGGCGCGTGGGGCCTACGTCCTGACTTTC
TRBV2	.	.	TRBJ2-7	CASSEESYNEQYF	TGTGCCAGCAGTGAGGAGTCCTACAATGAGCAGTACTTC
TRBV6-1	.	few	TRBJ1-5	CASSEPPRGGNQPQHF	TGTGCCAGCAGTGAACCCCCCAGGGGAGGCAATCAGCCCCAGCATTTT
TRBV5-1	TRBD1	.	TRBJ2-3	CASSTGTGYTDTQYF	TGCGCCAGCAGCACCGGGACAGGGTACACAGATACGCAGTATTTT
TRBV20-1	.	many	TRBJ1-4	CSADLNEKLFF	TGCAGTGCCGACCTCAATGAAAAACTGTTTTTT
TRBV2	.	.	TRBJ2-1	CASSVSGDEQFF	TGTGCCAGCAGTGTCAGTGGCGATGAGCAGTTCTTC
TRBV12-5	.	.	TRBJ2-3	CASGRDSHGDTQYF	TGTGCTAGTGGTCGGGACTCCCACGGGGATACGCAGTATTTT
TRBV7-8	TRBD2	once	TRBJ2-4	CASSFIGGGGDIAENIQYF	TGTGCCAGCAGCTTTATCGGTGGGGGGGGAGACATAGCCGAAAACATTCAGTACTTC
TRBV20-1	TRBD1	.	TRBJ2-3	CSARRQGADTQYF	TGCAGTGCTAGGAGGCAGGGGGCAGATACGCAGTATTTT
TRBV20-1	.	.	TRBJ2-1	CSARLYNEQFF	TGCAGTGCTAGACTTTACAATGAGCAGTTCTTC
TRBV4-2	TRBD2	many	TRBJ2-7	CASSQRTSGGAGEQYF	TGTGCCAGCAGCCAAAGGACTAGCGGGGGGGCCGGGGAGCAGTACTTC
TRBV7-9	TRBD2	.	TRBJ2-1	CASSFLRTSGDNEQFF	TGTGCCAGCAGCTTCCTCAGGACTAGCGGGGACAATGAGCAGTTCTTC
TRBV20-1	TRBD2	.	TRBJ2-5	CSARVTSGTYQETQYF	TGCAGTGCTAGAGTTACTAGCGGGACGTACCAAGAGACCCAGTACTTC